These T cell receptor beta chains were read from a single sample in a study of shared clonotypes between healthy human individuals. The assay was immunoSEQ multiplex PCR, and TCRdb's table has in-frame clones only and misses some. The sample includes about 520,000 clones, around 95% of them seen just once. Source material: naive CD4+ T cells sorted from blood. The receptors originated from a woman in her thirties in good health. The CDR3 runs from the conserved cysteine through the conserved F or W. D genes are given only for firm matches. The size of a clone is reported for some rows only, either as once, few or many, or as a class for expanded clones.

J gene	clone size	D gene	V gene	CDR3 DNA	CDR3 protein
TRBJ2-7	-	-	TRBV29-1	TGCAGCGTTCTTCATACCTACGAGCAGTACTTC	CSVLHTYEQYF
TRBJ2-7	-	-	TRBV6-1	TGTGCCAGCATATTAGGGGCCGAGCAGTACTTC	CASILGAEQYF
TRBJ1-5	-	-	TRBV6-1	TGTGCCAGCAGTGAAGTCGCAGGGAATAGCAATCAGCCCCAGCATTTT	CASSEVAGNSNQPQHF
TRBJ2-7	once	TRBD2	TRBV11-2	TGTGCCAGCAGCCTAGGGAGCGGGGGCACCTACGAGCAGTACTTC	CASSLGSGGTYEQYF
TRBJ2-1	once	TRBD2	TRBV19	TGTGCCAGTAGTATAGGCACTAGCGGGAAGTACAATGAGCAGTTCTTC	CASSIGTSGKYNEQFF
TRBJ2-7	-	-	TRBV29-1	TGCAGCGTTTCCGGGAACCTGGGTGAGCAGTACTTC	CSVSGNLGEQYF
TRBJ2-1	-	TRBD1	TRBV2	TGTGCCAGCACCAGAAATGGGGACAGGGCGCTTGGGCAGTTCTTC	CASTRNGDRALGQFF
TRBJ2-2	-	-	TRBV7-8	TGTGCCAGCAGTCAAGCAATGCAAGGCAGTACAGGGGGGGAGCTGTTTTTT	CASSQAMQGSTGGELFF
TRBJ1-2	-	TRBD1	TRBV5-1	TGCGCCAGCAGCGTGACAGGGGTGGATGGCTACACCTTC	CASSVTGVDGYTF
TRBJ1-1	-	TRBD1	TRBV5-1	TGCGCCAGCAGCACCGGGACAGACGATTGGAGCACTGAAGCTTTCTTT	CASSTGTDDWSTEAFF
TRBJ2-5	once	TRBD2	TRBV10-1	TGCGCCAGCAGTGACCCAGCGGGAGGCCAAGAGACCCAGTACTTC	CASSDPAGGQETQYF
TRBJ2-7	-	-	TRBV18	TGTGCCAGCTCTGCGGACACTTACTACGAGCAGTACTTC	CASSADTYYEQYF
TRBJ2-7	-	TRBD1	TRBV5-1	TGCGCCAGCAGTCCGGGACAGGGGGCCTACGAGCAGTACTTC	CASSPGQGAYEQYF
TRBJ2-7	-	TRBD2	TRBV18	TGTGCCAGCTCACCACAGGGAGGACTAGCGGGAGATCTCAACGAGCAGTACTTC	CASSPQGGLAGDLNEQYF
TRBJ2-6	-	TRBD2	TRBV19	TGTGCCAGTAGGGGGGGCGACCCGGGACTAGCGGGAGCGCCTGGGGCCAACGTCCTGACTTTC	CASRGGDPGLAGAPGANVLTF
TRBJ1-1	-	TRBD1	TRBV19	TGTGCCAGTAGTACCGGGACAGGGAAGAACACTGAAGCTTTCTTT	CASSTGTGKNTEAFF
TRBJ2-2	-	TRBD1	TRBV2	TGTGCCAGCAGGGAGACAGGGGGGGGCACCGGGGAGCTGTTTTTT	CASRETGGGTGELFF
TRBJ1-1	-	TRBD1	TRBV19	TGTGCCAGTAGTGCGACCGCCGGGACAGGGAGTATTTTT	CASSATAGTGSIF
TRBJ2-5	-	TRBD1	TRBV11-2	TGTGCCAGCAGCTTAGGCCAGGGGGCAGAGACCCAGTACTTC	CASSLGQGAETQYF
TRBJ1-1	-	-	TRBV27	TGTGCCAGCAGTTTATCCAAGACGGGTACTGAAGCTTTCTTT	CASSLSKTGTEAFF
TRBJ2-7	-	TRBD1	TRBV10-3	TGTGCCATCAGTGAGTCTGGGACAGGTTACGACGAGCAGTACTTC	CAISESGTGYDEQYF
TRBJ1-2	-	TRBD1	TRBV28	TGTGCCAGCAGCTACAGGGGTGACTATGGCTACACCTTC	CASSYRGDYGYTF
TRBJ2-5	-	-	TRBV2	TGTGCCAGCAGCGGTCCAGGCCTCCAAGAGACCCAGTACTTC	CASSGPGLQETQYF
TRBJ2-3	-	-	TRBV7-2	TGTGCCAGCAGCGCCGGGAGTTTGAGAGATACGCAGTATTTT	CASSAGSLRDTQYF
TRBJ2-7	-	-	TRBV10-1	TGCGCCAGCAGCGTTAGCGGAGCCCCCTACGAGCAGTACTTC	CASSVSGAPYEQYF
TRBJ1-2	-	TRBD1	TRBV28	TGTGCCAGCTGGGACAGAGGTAACTATGGCTACACCTTC	CASWDRGNYGYTF
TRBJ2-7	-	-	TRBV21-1	TGTGCCAGCAGCACCCGGTCCAAAGGAAGCTACGAGCAGTACTTC	CASSTRSKGSYEQYF
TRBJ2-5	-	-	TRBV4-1	TGCGCCAGCAGCCCACAAACGATGTCCTTGACTCCGCGGCTTGAGACCCAGTACTTC	CASSPQTMSLTPRLETQYF
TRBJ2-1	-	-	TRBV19	TGTGCCAGTAGTATGACTAGTTTTTACAATGAGCAGTTCTTC	CASSMTSFYNEQFF
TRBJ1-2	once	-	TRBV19	TGTGCCAGTAGTTCGGGACTCCGCTATGGCTACACCTTC	CASSSGLRYGYTF
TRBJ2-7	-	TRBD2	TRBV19	TGTGCCAGTAGTGCTCGTGCAGCGGGATCCTACGAGCAGTACTTC	CASSARAAGSYEQYF
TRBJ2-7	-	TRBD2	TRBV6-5	TGTGCCAGCAGAGGACTAGCGCCGACCTACGAGCAGTACTTC	CASRGLAPTYEQYF
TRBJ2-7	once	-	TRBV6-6	TGTGCCAGCAGTTACGGGGACGCTCCGGCCTACGAGCAGTACTTC	CASSYGDAPAYEQYF
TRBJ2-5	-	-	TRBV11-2	TGTGCCAGCAGCTTAAAATCCGAGAGGGCGAAGTACTTC	CASSLKSERAKYF
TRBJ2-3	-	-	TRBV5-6	TGTGCCAGCAGCACCCCTTCGGATGAGGCGCAGTATTTT	CASSTPSDEAQYF
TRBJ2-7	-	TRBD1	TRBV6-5	TGTGCCAGCAGTTGGGACAGGGGTCACGAGCAGTACTTC	CASSWDRGHEQYF
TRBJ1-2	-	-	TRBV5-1	TGCGCCAGCAGATTAACACAGGGAGACGTTCATGGCTACACCTTC	CASRLTQGDVHGYTF
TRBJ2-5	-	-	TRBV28	TGTGCCAGCAGCAGGGTCGTTGGAGAGACCCAGTACTTC	CASSRVVGETQYF
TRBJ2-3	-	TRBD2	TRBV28	TGTGCCAGCAGCCGGACTAGCGGAAACACAGATACGCAGTATTTT	CASSRTSGNTDTQYF
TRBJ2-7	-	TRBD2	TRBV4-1	TGCGCCAGCAGCCAGATTGGACTAGCACCCTCCGAGCAGTACTTC	CASSQIGLAPSEQYF
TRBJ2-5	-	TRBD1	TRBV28	TGTGCCAGCAGTTCCCCGCGACCGGGACAGGGGGCGGGAGAGACCCAGTACTTC	CASSSPRPGQGAGETQYF
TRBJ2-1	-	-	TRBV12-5	TGTGCTAGTGGTTTGGTCATCCCCGGGGTTCGGAATGAGCAGTTCTTC	CASGLVIPGVRNEQFF
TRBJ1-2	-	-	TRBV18	TGTGCCAGCTCACCCATTAGAGGGGACTATGGCTACACCTTC	CASSPIRGDYGYTF
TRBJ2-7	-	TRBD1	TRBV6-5	TGTGCCAGCAGTTACAACAGGGGCTACGAGCAGTACTTC	CASSYNRGYEQYF
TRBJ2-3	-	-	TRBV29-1	TGCAGCGTTGAAAAAGAATCAGATACGCAGTATTTT	CSVEKESDTQYF
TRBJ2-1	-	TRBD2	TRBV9	TGTGCCAGCAGCGAGGGACTAGCGGACTACAATGAGCAGTTCTTC	CASSEGLADYNEQFF
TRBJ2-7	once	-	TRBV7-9	TGTGCCAGCAGCTCGCCGGGACACGAGCAGTACTTC	CASSSPGHEQYF
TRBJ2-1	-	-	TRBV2	TGTGCCAGCAGTGGGGGTGGGGTTGAGCAGTTCTTC	CASSGGGVEQFF
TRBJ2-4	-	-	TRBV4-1	TGCGCCAGCAGCCAATCCGCCGAGGAAGTAGCCAAAAACATTCAGTACTTC	CASSQSAEEVAKNIQYF
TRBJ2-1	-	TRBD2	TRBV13	TGTGCCAGCAGCTTAGAAGCGGGAGGGCGAAATGAGCAGTTCTTC	CASSLEAGGRNEQFF
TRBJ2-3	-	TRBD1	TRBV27	TGTGCCAGCAGTAGGACAGGGGGGATCTGGACAGATACGCAGTATTTT	CASSRTGGIWTDTQYF
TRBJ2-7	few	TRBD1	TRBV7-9	TGTGCCAGCAGCCAGACAGGGGCCGAGCAGTACTTC	CASSQTGAEQYF
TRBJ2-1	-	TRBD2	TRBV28	TGTGCCAGCAGTTCGGGGGGGGCTAGCGTATACAATGAGCAGTTCTTC	CASSSGGASVYNEQFF
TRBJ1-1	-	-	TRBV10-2	TGCGCCAGCAGTGAGGGGAACAGTATGAACACTGAAGCTTTCTTT	CASSEGNSMNTEAFF
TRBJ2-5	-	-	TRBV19	TGTGCCAGTAGTATGGGGGGATCCCGAGAGACCCAGTACTTC	CASSMGGSRETQYF
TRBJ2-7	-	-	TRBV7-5	TGTGTCAGAAGCTTAGAACACAGTCATAGTCAATACGAGCAGTACTTC	CVRSLEHSHSQYEQYF
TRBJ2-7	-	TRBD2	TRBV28	TGTGCCAGCAGTTCCTTCAGCGGGAGGGCCGGGTACGAGCAGTACTTC	CASSSFSGRAGYEQYF